A single TCR beta chain is shown here with its context. Its cognate antigen has yet to be identified. No much larger clone exists at a distance of one base, and base qualities are not known. V loses 3 bases of germline sequence and J loses 4 bases, and the interval between the two ends is 7 bases. From the germline V gene (reference sequence), CDR1 is LNHDA and CDR2 is SQIVND. The CDR3 runs 12 residues from the cysteine to the phenylalanine. Only the CDR3 region is kept as DNA, spanning 36 bases read in frame from base 1. This sample is part of a study of blood T cell repertoires in COVID-19 (dated by TCRdb to about 2020). The study in broad terms: Samples covering the acute and convalescent phases of COVID-19 were provided by collaborators in the United States, Italy and Spain. The material from the prospective study consisted of cDNA or gDNA derived from T cells, B-cell-depleted T cells, or PBMCs. The dataset comprised deeply sampled blood TCRbeta repertoires from subjects exposed to, actively infected with, or recovered from COVID-19. A freely available public database, intended as a resource for researchers studying the immune response to SARS-CoV-2, is where the repertoires were released. Samples were obtained from the ongoing ImmuneRACE study (first 160 participants) and from 1,254 subjects provided by 6 global collaborators. Sample metadata almost always included a de-identified subject ID, COVID-19 status, age in years and sex. HLA class I and class II types, where available, came from metadata supplied by the sample provider rather than from assay-based typing. Results and caveats for the whole study, not just this receptor: The amount of clinical and demographic metadata varied by source and participant and was provided uncurated.

Whole blood was collected in K2EDTA tubes by collaborating institutions according to the institutions' own protocols. For TCRbeta analysis, collaborators shipped samples in one of three forms: frozen whole blood, isolated PBMCs, or DNA extracted from either of those sample types. TCRbeta CDR3 regions were amplified from genomic DNA by means of the immunoSEQ Assay, a bias-controlled multiplex PCR. Turning to the authors' computational methods: Within the assay, amplification of reference gene primers was used to estimate how many nucleated cells each sample contained. To quantify the absolute abundance of each unique TCRbeta CDR3 rearrangement, sequence reads were collapsed and filtered. For each sample, productive Simpson clonality was calculated as the square root of Simpson's diversity index across productive rearrangements. What TCRdb holds here is the immuneACCESS table cut down to in-frame rearrangements. Part of the clones is not present; checked against another copy, under half of the missing clones reflect an unresolved V gene, and the others are unexplained. V and J calls and clone size follow that table, whereas D and trimming were derived from the DNA. The sample includes about 85,000 clones, with around 85% observed a single time. The top ten hold less than 6.5% of the sample.

Material for sequencing was peripheral blood. The sequence came from a man aged 55-75 years with acute or convalescent COVID-19. The receptor chain draws on TRBV19 and TRBJ2-7; no confident D gene assignment can be made. CDR3 reads: CASSMPGYEQYF. The DNA is TGTGCCAGTAGTATGCCGGGTTACGAGCAGTACTTC.